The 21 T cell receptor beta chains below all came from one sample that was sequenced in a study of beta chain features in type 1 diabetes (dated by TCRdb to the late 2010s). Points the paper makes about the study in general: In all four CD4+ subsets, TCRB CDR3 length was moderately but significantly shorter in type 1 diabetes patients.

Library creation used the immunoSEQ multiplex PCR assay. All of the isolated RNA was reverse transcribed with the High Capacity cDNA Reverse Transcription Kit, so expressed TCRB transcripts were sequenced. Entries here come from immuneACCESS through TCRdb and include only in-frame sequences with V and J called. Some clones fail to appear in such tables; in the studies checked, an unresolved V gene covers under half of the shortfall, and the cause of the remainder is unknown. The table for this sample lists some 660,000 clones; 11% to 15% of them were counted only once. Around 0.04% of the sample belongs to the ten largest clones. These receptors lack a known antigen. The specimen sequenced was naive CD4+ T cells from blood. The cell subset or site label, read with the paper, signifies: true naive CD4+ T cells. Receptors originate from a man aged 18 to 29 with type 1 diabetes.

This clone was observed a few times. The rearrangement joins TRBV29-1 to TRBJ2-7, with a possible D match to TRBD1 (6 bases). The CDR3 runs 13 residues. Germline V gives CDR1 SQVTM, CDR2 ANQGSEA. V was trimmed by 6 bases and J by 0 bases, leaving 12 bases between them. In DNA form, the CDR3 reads TGCAGCGTCCTAAAGGACAGCTCCTACGAGCAGTACTTC. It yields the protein CSVLKDSSYEQYF.

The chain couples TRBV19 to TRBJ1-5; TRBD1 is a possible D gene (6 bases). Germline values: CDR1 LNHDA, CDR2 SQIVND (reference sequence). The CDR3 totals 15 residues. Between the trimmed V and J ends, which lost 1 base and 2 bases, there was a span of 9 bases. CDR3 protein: CASSIGAGGNQPQHF. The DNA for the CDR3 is TGTGCCAGTAGTATAGGGGCAGGGGGCAATCAGCCCCAGCATTTT.

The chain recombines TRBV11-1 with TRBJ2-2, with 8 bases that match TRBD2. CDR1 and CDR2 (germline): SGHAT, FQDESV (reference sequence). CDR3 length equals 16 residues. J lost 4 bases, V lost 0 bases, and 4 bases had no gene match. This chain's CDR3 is CASSLAPAGATGELFF. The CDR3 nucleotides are TGTGCCAGCAGCTTAGCCCCAGCGGGGGCCACCGGGGAGCTGTTTTTT.

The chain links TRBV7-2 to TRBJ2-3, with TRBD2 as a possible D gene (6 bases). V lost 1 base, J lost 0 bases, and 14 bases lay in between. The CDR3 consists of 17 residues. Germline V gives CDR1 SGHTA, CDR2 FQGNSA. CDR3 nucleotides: TGTGCCAGCAGCTTAGGGCGGGGCGGGACTAGCACAGATACGCAGTATTTT. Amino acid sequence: CASSLGRGGTSTDTQYF.

The CDR3 region is CASISGLVWNEQFF. The CDR3 coding sequence is TGTGCCAGCATCTCGGGTCTGGTATGGAATGAGCAGTTCTTC. The chain employs TRBV28 and TRBJ2-1; no definite D call. Between the trimmed V and J ends, which lost 7 bases and 7 bases, there was a span of 17 bases. CDR1 and CDR2 (germline): MDHEN, SYDVKM. CDR3 length equals 14 residues.

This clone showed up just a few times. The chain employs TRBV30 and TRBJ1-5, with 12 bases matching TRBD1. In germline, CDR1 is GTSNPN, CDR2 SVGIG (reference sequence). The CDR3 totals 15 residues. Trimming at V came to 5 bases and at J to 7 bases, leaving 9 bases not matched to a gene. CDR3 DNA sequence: TGTGCCTGGTCAACCGGGACAGGGGGCGGGCAGCCCCAGCATTTT. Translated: CAWSTGTGGGQPQHF.

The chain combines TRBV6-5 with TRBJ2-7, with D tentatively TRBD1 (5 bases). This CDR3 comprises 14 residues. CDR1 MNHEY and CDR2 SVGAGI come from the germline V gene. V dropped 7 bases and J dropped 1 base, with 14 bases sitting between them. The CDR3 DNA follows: TGTGCCAGCACCTCCAGGGATGTTTCCTACGAGCAGTACTTC. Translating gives CASTSRDVSYEQYF.

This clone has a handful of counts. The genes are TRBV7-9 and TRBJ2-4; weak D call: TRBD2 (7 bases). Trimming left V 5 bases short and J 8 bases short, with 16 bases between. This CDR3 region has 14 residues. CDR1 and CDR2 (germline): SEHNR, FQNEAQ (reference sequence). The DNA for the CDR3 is TGTGCCAGCAGCCCCAAAGGGGGGGAGGACATTCAGTACTTC. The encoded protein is CASSPKGGEDIQYF. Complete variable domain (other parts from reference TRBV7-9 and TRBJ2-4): DTGVSQNPRHKITKRGQNVTFRCDPISEHNRLYWYRQTLGQGPEFLTYFQNEAQLEKSRLLSDRFSAERPKGSFSTLEIQRTEQGDSAMYLCASSPKGGEDIQYFGAGTRLSVL.

The CDR3 is CASSLRLEGNEQFF. CDR3 bases: TGTGCCAGCAGCTTACGACTAGAGGGGAATGAGCAGTTCTTC. This sequence joins TRBV11-2 and TRBJ2-1; tentative D call: TRBD2 (6 bases). Per the germline V gene, CDR1 is SGHAT and CDR2 is FQNNGV. This CDR3 has 14 amino acids. The V and J ends lost 2 bases and 7 bases respectively, with 12 bases between them.

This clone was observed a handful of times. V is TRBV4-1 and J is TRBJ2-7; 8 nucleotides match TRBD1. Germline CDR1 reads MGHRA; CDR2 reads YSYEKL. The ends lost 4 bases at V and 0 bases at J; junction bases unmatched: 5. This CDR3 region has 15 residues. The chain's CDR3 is CASSRTGSYSYEQYF. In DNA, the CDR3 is TGCGCCAGCAGCCGGACAGGGTCCTACTCCTACGAGCAGTACTTC.

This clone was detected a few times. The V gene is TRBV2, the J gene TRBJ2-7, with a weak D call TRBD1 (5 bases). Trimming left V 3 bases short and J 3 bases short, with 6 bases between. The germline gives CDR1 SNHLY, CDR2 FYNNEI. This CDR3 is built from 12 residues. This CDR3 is CASSEQGYEQYF. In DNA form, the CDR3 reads TGTGCCAGCAGTGAGCAGGGCTACGAGCAGTACTTC.

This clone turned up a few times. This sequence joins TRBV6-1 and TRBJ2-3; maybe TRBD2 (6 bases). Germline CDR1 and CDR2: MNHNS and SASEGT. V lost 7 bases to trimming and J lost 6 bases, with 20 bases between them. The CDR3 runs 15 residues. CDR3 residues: CASKVVREAVDTQYF. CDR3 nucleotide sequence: TGTGCCAGCAAAGTTGTCAGGGAGGCGGTGGATACGCAGTATTTT.

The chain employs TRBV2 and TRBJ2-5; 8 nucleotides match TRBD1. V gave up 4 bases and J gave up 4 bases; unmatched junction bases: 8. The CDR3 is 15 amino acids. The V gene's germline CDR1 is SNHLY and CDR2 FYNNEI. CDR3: CASSVWQGAGETQYF. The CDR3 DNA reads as TGTGCCAGCAGTGTCTGGCAGGGGGCCGGAGAGACCCAGTACTTC. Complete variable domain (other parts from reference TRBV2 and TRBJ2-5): EPEVTQTPSHQVTQMGQEVILRCVPISNHLYFYWYRQILGQKVEFLVSFYNNEISEKSEIFDDQFSVERPDGSNFTLKIRSTKLEDSAMYFCASSVWQGAGETQYFGPGTRLLVL.

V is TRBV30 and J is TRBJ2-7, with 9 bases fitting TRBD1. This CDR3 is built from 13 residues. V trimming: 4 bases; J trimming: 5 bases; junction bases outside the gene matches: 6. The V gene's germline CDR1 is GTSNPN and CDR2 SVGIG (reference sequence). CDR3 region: CAWTRDRVNEQYF. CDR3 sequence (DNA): TGTGCCTGGACCCGGGACAGGGTAAACGAGCAGTACTTC.

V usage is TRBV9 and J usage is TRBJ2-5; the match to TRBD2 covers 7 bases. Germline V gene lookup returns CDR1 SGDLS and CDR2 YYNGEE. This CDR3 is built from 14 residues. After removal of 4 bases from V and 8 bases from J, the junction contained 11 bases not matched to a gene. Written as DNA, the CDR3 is TGTGCCAGCAGCTTCAGCCTAGCGGTCGAAACCCAGTACTTC. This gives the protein CASSFSLAVETQYF. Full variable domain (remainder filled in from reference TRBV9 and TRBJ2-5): DSGVTQTPKHLITATGQRVTLRCSPRSGDLSVYWYQQSLDQGLQFLIQYYNGEERAKGNILERFSAQQFPDLHSELNLSSLELGDSALYFCASSFSLAVETQYFGPGTRLLVL.

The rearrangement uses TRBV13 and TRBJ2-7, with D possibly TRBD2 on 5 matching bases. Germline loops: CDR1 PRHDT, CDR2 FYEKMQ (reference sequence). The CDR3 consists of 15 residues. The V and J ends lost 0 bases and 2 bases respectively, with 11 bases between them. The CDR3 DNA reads TGTGCCAGCAGCTTAGGGCGGCTCGGGACCTACGAGCAGTACTTC. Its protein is CASSLGRLGTYEQYF.

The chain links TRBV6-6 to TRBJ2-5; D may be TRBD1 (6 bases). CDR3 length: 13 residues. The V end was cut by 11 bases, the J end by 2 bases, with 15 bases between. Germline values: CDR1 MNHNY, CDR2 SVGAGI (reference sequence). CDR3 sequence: CAARPTGQETQYF. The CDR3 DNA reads TGTGCCGCCCGACCCACAGGGCAAGAGACCCAGTACTTC.

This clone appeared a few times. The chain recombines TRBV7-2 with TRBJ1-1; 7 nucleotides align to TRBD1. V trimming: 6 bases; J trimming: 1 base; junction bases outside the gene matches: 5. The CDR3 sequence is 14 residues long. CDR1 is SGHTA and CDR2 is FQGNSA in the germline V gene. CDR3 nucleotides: TGTGCCAGCAGTCCAAGGACAGGGAACACTGAAGCTTTCTTT. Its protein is CASSPRTGNTEAFF.

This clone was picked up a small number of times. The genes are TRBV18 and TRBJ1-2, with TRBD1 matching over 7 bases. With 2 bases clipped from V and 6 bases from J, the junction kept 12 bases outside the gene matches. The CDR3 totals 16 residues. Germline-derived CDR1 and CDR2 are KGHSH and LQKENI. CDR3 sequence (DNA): TGTGCCAGCTCACCAAACCCCGGACAGGTCTCTGATGGCTACACCTTC. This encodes CASSPNPGQVSDGYTF.

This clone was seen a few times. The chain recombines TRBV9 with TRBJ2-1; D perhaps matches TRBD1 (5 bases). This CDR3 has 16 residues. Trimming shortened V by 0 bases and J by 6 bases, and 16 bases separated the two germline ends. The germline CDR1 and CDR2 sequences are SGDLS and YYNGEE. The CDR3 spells CASSVVGRASLNEQFF. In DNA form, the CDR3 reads TGTGCCAGCAGCGTAGTAGGCAGGGCGAGCCTCAATGAGCAGTTCTTC. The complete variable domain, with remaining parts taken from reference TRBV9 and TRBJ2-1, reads DSGVTQTPKHLITATGQRVTLRCSPRSGDLSVYWYQQSLDQGLQFLIQYYNGEERAKGNILERFSAQQFPDLHSELNLSSLELGDSALYFCASSVVGRASLNEQFFGPGTRLTVL.

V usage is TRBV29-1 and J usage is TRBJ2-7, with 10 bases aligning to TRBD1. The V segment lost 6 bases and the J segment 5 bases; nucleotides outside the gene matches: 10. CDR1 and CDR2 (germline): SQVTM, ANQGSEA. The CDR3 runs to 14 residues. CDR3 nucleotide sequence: TGCAGCGTCTTGAGACAGGGGGCAGTGGACGAGCAGTACTTC. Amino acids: CSVLRQGAVDEQYF.